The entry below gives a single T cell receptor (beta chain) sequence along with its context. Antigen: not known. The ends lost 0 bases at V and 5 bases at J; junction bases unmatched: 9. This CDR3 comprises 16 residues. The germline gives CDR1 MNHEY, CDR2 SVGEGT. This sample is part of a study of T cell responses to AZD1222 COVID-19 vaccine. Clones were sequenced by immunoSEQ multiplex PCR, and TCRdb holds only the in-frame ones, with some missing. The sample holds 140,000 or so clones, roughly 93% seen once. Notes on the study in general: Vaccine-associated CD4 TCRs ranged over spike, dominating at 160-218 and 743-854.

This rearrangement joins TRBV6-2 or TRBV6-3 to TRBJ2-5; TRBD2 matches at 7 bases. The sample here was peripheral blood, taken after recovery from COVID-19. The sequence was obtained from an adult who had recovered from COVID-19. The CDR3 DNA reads TGTGCCAGCAGTTACTCGATGCGGGAGAGGAGGGAGACCCAGTACTTC. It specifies CASSYSMRERRETQYF.